What follows are 17 T cell receptor beta chains derived from one specimen sequenced in a study of high-grade serous ovarian cancer treatment subgroups. Tumor samples were taken before definitive surgery or chemotherapy. Repertoires were generated with immunoSEQ multiplex PCR, while TCRdb's copy carries only in-frame clones and drops some. This sample has 25,000 to 30,000 clones, with about 86% found just once. The specimen was tumor tissue. These receptors all stem from a human donor with high-grade serous ovarian cancer.

This chain links TRBV19 with TRBJ1-1, with D possibly being TRBD1 (5 bases). Germline lookup yields CDR1 LNHDA and CDR2 SQIVND (reference sequence). Trimming cost V 5 bases and J 1 base, with 8 bases left between them. The CDR3 is made up of 13 amino acids. The CDR3 region is CASSRGRNTEAFF. DNA of the CDR3: TGTGCCAGTAGTCGGGGACGGAACACTGAAGCTTTCTTT. The full variable domain, rest sourced from reference TRBV19 and TRBJ1-1, is DGGITQSPKYLFRKEGQNVTLSCEQNLNHDAMYWYRQDPGQGLRLIYYSQIVNDFQKGDIAEGYSVSREKKESFPLTVTSAQKNPTAFYLCASSRGRNTEAFFGQGTRLTVV.

CDR3 coding DNA: TGTGCCAGCAGTCCTGGTGGGGCGGGACTCCAAGAGACCCAGTACTTC. Translation gives CASSPGGAGLQETQYF. V and J are TRBV7-8 and TRBJ2-5, with D perhaps TRBD2 (6 bases). Trimming left V 6 bases short and J 1 base short, with 18 bases between. Germline V lookup: CDR1 SGHVS, CDR2 FQNEAQ. There are 16 residues in the CDR3.

The V and J genes are TRBV28 and TRBJ1-2; 7 bases line up with TRBD1. V gave up 6 bases and J gave up 1 base; unmatched junction bases: 8. Germline CDR1 reads MDHEN; CDR2 reads SYDVKM. The CDR3 has 15 amino acids. The CDR3 reads CASSGRDSYNYGYTF. The CDR3 DNA follows: TGTGCCAGCAGCGGCCGGGACAGCTATAACTATGGCTACACCTTC.

The J gene is TRBJ2-1, the V gene TRBV9; TRBD2 agrees at 10 bases. In germline, CDR1 is SGDLS, CDR2 YYNGEE. J gave up 5 bases and V 7 bases, and 9 bases lay outside the gene matches. This CDR3 contains 15 residues. CDR3 sequence (DNA): TGTGCCAGCTCACGAGCGGGAGGGCCCGACAATGAGCAGTTCTTC. Translating gives CASSRAGGPDNEQFF. The entire variable domain, with the rest obtained from reference TRBV9 and TRBJ2-1, is as follows: DSGVTQTPKHLITATGQRVTLRCSPRSGDLSVYWYQQSLDQGLQFLIQYYNGEERAKGNILERFSAQQFPDLHSELNLSSLELGDSALYFCASSRAGGPDNEQFFGPGTRLTVL.

The chain has TRBV5-1 and TRBJ2-2, with 8 bases that match TRBD1. The germline gives CDR1 SGHRS, CDR2 YFSETQ. V shed 1 base, J shed 4 bases, and the junction held 6 bases outside the gene matches. The CDR3 has 16 amino acids. CDR3 residues: CASSLQGAVGTGELFF. The CDR3 DNA is TGCGCCAGCAGCTTGCAGGGGGCGGTGGGCACCGGGGAGCTGTTTTTT.

This clone was counted once. V gene TRBV2 combines with J gene TRBJ1-3; a weak D match, TRBD1 (5 bases). This CDR3 comprises 18 residues. Germline values: CDR1 SNHLY, CDR2 FYNNEI. V shed 5 bases and J shed 0 bases, with 20 bases lying between them. Written as DNA, the CDR3 is TGTGCCAGCAGTCCTCTACGAGGGACGGCGAACTCTGGAAACACCATATATTTT. Its translation is CASSPLRGTANSGNTIYF.

This clone was counted a few times. V usage is TRBV29-1 and J usage is TRBJ1-1; D unclear. The germline V and J ends were trimmed by 4 bases and 0 bases, with 12 bases remaining between them. Germline values: CDR1 SQVTM, CDR2 ANQGSEA. This CDR3 region has 14 residues. CDR3 loop: CSVVGARLNTEAFF. The DNA of the CDR3 is TGCAGCGTTGTCGGTGCCCGTTTGAACACTGAAGCTTTCTTT.

The chain carries TRBV6-1 and TRBJ2-5; D uncertain. V lost 3 bases and J 1 base, leaving 9 bases between the germline ends. The germline gives CDR1 MNHNS, CDR2 SASEGT. This CDR3 comprises 14 residues. CDR3 in amino acids: CASSEDQVQETQYF. CDR3 DNA sequence: TGTGCCAGCAGTGAGGATCAGGTCCAAGAGACCCAGTACTTC.

This chain joins TRBV5-6 and TRBJ1-3; TRBD1 agrees at 8 bases. Germline-derived CDR1 and CDR2 are SGHDT and YYEEEE. CDR3 size: 13 residues. Losses at the gene ends were 5 bases for V and 4 bases for J; bases not matched to a gene: 2. CDR3 bases: TGTGCCAGCAGTCGGGACAGGGGAAACACCATATATTTT. This codes for CASSRDRGNTIYF.

CDR3 residues: CASSFSPLSGGNTGELFF. In DNA, the CDR3 is TGTGCCAGCAGCTTCTCCCCACTTAGCGGGGGGAACACCGGGGAGCTGTTTTTT. V usage is TRBV7-2 and J usage is TRBJ2-2; 9 bases are shared with TRBD2. Germline CDR1 reads SGHTA; CDR2 reads FQGNSA. J lost 1 base, V lost 3 bases, and 9 bases had no gene match. The CDR3 totals 18 residues.

This chain connects TRBV7-9 to TRBJ1-1; D unclear. CDR3 size: 15 residues. V lost 1 base and J lost 1, with 10 bases in between. The germline V gene encodes CDR1 SEHNR and CDR2 FQNEAQ (reference sequence). The CDR3 region has the DNA TGTGCCAGCAGCTTAGGTCTGGCGAGGAACACTGAAGCTTTCTTT. Translation: CASSLGLARNTEAFF.

The V gene is TRBV2, the J gene TRBJ2-5; D is uncertain. Germline CDR1 reads SNHLY; CDR2 reads FYNNEI. Trimming pared 4 bases from V and 1 base from J, leaving 7 bases between. CDR3 length: 13 residues. The CDR3 bases are TGTGCCAGCAGTGGGTATTCCCAAGAGACCCAGTACTTC. Its protein is CASSGYSQETQYF.

The chain is built from TRBV5-1 and TRBJ2-1, with D perhaps matching TRBD2 (6 bases). CDR1 is SGHRS, CDR2 YFSETQ, per germline. This CDR3 contains 16 residues. Trimming stripped 1 base from V and 3 bases from J, with 14 bases between. The DNA for the CDR3 is TGCGCCAGCAGCTTGTTTAGGCAGGGAGGCTACAATGAGCAGTTCTTC. It encodes CASSLFRQGGYNEQFF.

The count of this clone is one. The chain uses TRBV18 and TRBJ2-6; the match to TRBD1 covers 8 bases. The CDR3 extends over 18 amino acids. Trimming took 1 base from V and 0 from J; bases not matched to a gene: 5. Germline lookup yields CDR1 KGHSH and CDR2 LQKENI. The CDR3 DNA sequence: TGTGCCAGCTCACCACAAAGGACAGGGATCTCTGGGGCCAACGTCCTGACTTTC. This sequence encodes CASSPQRTGISGANVLTF.

CDR3 sequence: CASTNLEQGALGETQYF. The CDR3 coding sequence is TGCGCCAGCACCAACCTAGAACAGGGGGCGCTCGGAGAGACCCAGTACTTC. This rearrangement joins TRBV5-1 to TRBJ2-5, with 9 nucleotides matching TRBD1. CDR3 length: 17 residues. The germline gives CDR1 SGHRS, CDR2 YFSETQ. Trimming at V came to 6 bases and at J to 4 bases, leaving 16 bases not matched to a gene.

This clone was recorded once. The chain employs TRBV7-6 and TRBJ2-1; 12 bases are shared with TRBD2. Germline V gene data show CDR1 as SGHVS and CDR2 as FNYEAQ. This CDR3 contains 17 residues. V shed 1 base, J shed 4 bases, and the junction held 5 bases outside the gene matches. CDR3 coding DNA: TGTGCCAGCAGCTTAGACAGGACTAGCGGGAAGTACAATGAGCAGTTCTTC. Protein product: CASSLDRTSGKYNEQFF.

The rearrangement joins TRBV19 to TRBJ2-5, with 9 nucleotides matching TRBD1. The V gene end was trimmed by 3 bases and the J gene end by 1 base; junction bases not matched to a gene: 0. Germline lookup yields CDR1 LNHDA and CDR2 SQIVND (reference sequence). There are 14 residues in the CDR3. CDR3 protein: CASSMDRGQETQYF. CDR3 in DNA: TGTGCCAGTAGTATGGACAGGGGCCAAGAGACCCAGTACTTC.